The 32 T cell receptor beta chains below all came from one sample that was sequenced in a study of blood T cell repertoires in COVID-19. Sequenced by immunoSEQ multiplex PCR; TCRdb stores in-frame clones only, minus some. The data contain about 20,000 clones, roughly 88% of them seen just once; the ten biggest clones take up about 5%. Material for sequencing was PBMCs or T cells enriched from blood (not recorded which). These receptors were collected from a woman in her 30s who had recovered from COVID-19.

The chain combines TRBV7-3 with TRBJ2-2, with D tentatively TRBD1 (5 bases). The CDR3 covers 14 residues. Germline CDR1 SGHTA, CDR2 FQGTGA. V was pared by 6 bases and J by 4 bases, with 12 bases between. CDR3 bases: TGTGCCAGCAGAGGGCAGGGCGGCACCGGGGAGCTGTTTTTT. This translates into CASRGQGGTGELFF. Combining the CDR3 with reference TRBV7-3 and TRBJ2-2 gives the whole variable domain GAGVSQTPSNKVTEKGKYVELRCDPISGHTALYWYRQSLGQGPEFLIYFQGTGAADDSGLPNDRFFAVRPEGSVSTLKIQRTERGDSAVYLCASRGQGGTGELFFGEGSRLTVL.

The CDR3 sequence is CASRGLKAFF. The DNA of the CDR3 is TGTGCCAGCAGGGGCCTGAAAGCTTTCTTT. The V gene is TRBV6-5, the J gene TRBJ1-1; D is ambiguous. Germline CDR1 reads MNHEY; CDR2 reads SVGAGI. The CDR3 has 10 residues. V was cut by 6 bases and J by 9 bases, with 8 bases left in between.

The chain is built from TRBV14 and TRBJ1-6, with 7 bases fitting TRBD1. The CDR3 covers 14 residues. Germline CDR1 reads SGHDN; CDR2 reads FVKESK. Trimming removed 0 bases from V and 8 bases from J; junction bases left unmatched: 1. The CDR3 coding sequence is TGTGCCAGCAGCCAAGACAGGGGGTATTCACCCCTCCACTTT. Residues: CASSQDRGYSPLHF.

The rearrangement links TRBV5-1 to TRBJ1-1; 10 bases agree with TRBD1. The CDR3 has 16 amino acids. The ends lost 2 bases at V and 2 bases at J; junction bases unmatched: 6. Germline CDR1 and CDR2: SGHRS and YFSETQ. CDR3 DNA sequence: TGCGCCAGCAGCTTCGACAGGGGGCGACCCAACACTGAAGCTTTCTTT. Translated: CASSFDRGRPNTEAFF.

V gene TRBV6-4 combines with J gene TRBJ2-3; D gene ambiguous. CDR1 is MRHNA and CDR2 is SNTAGT in the germline V gene. V was shortened by 0 bases and J by 0 bases, with 10 bases between the two germline ends. The CDR3 loop spans 16 amino acids. The DNA of the CDR3 is TGTGCCAGCAGTGACTCTTCGTATTCGAGCACAGATACGCAGTATTTT. Protein product: CASSDSSYSSTDTQYF.

The gene calls are TRBV7-2 and TRBJ2-7; the D gene is possibly TRBD1 (5 bases). CDR1 and CDR2 (germline): SGHTA, FQGNSA. Trimming cost V 1 base and J 6 bases, with 10 bases left between them. This CDR3 contains 13 residues. CDR3 nucleotide sequence: TGTGCCAGCAGCTTAGTTCCGCAGGGCGAGCAGTACTTC. Translation gives CASSLVPQGEQYF.

The chain employs TRBV7-9 and TRBJ1-2; possibly TRBD1 for D (5 bases). The CDR3 runs 15 residues. Germline-derived CDR1 and CDR2 are SEHNR and FQNEAQ (reference sequence). Trimming stripped 3 bases from V and 7 bases from J, with 18 bases between. The CDR3 region is CASSFDGGGPSGYTF. DNA of the CDR3: TGTGCCAGCAGCTTCGACGGCGGGGGACCCAGTGGCTACACCTTC.

The J gene is TRBJ2-5, the V gene TRBV13; TRBD2 aligns across 16 bases. CDR3 length: 16 residues. V lost 5 bases, J lost 2 bases, and 2 bases stayed unmatched. From germline, CDR1 is PRHDT and CDR2 FYEKMQ (reference sequence). The CDR3 DNA follows: TGTGCCAGCAGCCCGGGACTAGCGGGGGGGCAAGAGACCCAGTACTTC. This codes for CASSPGLAGGQETQYF.

This chain links TRBV7-3 with TRBJ2-3, with 9 positions matching TRBD1. CDR1 and CDR2 from the germline V gene are SGHTA and FQGTGA. The CDR3 sequence is 14 residues long. After removal of 5 bases from V and 4 bases from J, the junction contained 4 bases not matched to a gene. CDR3 loop: CASSPTGGADTQYF. The CDR3 bases are TGTGCCAGCAGCCCAACAGGGGGCGCAGATACGCAGTATTTT. Full variable domain (missing parts from reference TRBV7-3 and TRBJ2-3): GAGVSQTPSNKVTEKGKYVELRCDPISGHTALYWYRQSLGQGPEFLIYFQGTGAADDSGLPNDRFFAVRPEGSVSTLKIQRTERGDSAVYLCASSPTGGADTQYFGPGTRLTVL.

The rearrangement uses TRBV9 and TRBJ1-3, with D tentatively TRBD1 (6 bases). Deletions cut 4 bases from V and 0 bases from J, with 20 bases between. The CDR3 is 18 residues long. Per the germline V gene, CDR1 is SGDLS and CDR2 is YYNGEE. CDR3 region: CASSLTQGGGTSGNTIYF. CDR3 sequence (DNA): TGTGCCAGCAGCTTAACCCAAGGGGGGGGGACCTCTGGAAACACCATATATTTT.

This clone was counted once. This rearrangement joins TRBV5-1 to TRBJ1-4; 7 nucleotides align to TRBD1. Germline assignment: CDR1 SGHRS and CDR2 YFSETQ. The CDR3 is made up of 15 amino acids. J was trimmed by 12 bases and V by 4 bases; bases with no gene match: 15. The CDR3 reads CASSPHSPTGLELFF. CDR3 coding DNA: TGCGCCAGCAGCCCTCACTCCCCGACAGGGTTAGAACTGTTTTTT.

CDR3 in DNA: TGTGCCAGCAGCCAGGGGACTAGCGGAACGAACACCGGGGAGCTGTTTTTT. Encoded protein: CASSQGTSGTNTGELFF. This rearrangement joins TRBV4-2 to TRBJ2-2, with 11 bases identical to TRBD2. V trimming: 3 bases; J trimming: 0 bases; junction bases outside the gene matches: 3. Per the germline V gene, CDR1 is LGHNA and CDR2 is YNFKEQ. CDR3 size: 17 residues.

The V and J genes are TRBV19 and TRBJ2-1; 12 bases are a match to TRBD1. The CDR3 sequence is 14 residues long. The germline CDR1 and CDR2 sequences are LNHDA and SQIVND (reference sequence). The J segment lost 9 bases and the V segment lost 8 bases, leaving 8 bases of the junction unmatched. The CDR3 loop is CASGDRGRLSEQFF. The CDR3, as DNA: TGTGCCAGTGGGGACAGGGGGCGATTGAGTGAGCAGTTCTTC.

The rearrangement joins TRBV5-1 to TRBJ2-7; D call uncertain. Per germline, CDR1 SGHRS and CDR2 YFSETQ. V lost 3 bases and J 3 bases, leaving 7 bases between the germline ends. The CDR3 length is 12 residues. CDR3 sequence: CASSSQLYEQYF. The CDR3 coding sequence is TGCGCCAGCAGCTCCCAACTCTACGAGCAGTACTTC.

The chain employs TRBV19 and TRBJ1-5; D remains unclear. CDR1 and CDR2 (germline): LNHDA, SQIVND (reference sequence). Deletions cut 0 bases from V and 2 bases from J, with 11 bases between. The CDR3 is 16 amino acids. CDR3 in amino acids: CASSIDRWGGNQPQHF. CDR3 bases: TGTGCCAGTAGTATAGATCGTTGGGGAGGCAATCAGCCCCAGCATTTT.

The CDR3 is CASSPPSANPIRGNYGYTF. In DNA form, the CDR3 reads TGTGCCAGCAGCCCACCCTCCGCCAATCCCATCAGGGGGAACTATGGCTACACCTTC. V usage is TRBV7-2 and J usage is TRBJ1-2; 7 bases agree with TRBD1. This CDR3 contains 19 residues. V dropped 5 bases and J dropped 2; count of bases not matched to a gene: 20. Germline CDR1 is SGHTA and CDR2 is FQGNSA.

The chain carries TRBV10-1 and TRBJ1-3, with TRBD1 as a possible D gene (5 bases). The CDR3 covers 14 residues. Germline V CDR1 and CDR2: WNHNN, SYGVQD (reference sequence). Trimming removed 7 bases from V and 4 bases from J, with 14 bases in between. DNA of the CDR3: TGCGCCAGCATGCCTCCTTCAGGGGGAAACACCATATATTTT. This sequence encodes CASMPPSGGNTIYF.

This clone appeared a few times. The chain is built from TRBV27 and TRBJ1-2; TRBD1 aligns across 12 bases. The CDR3 runs 15 residues. J was trimmed by 6 bases and V by 1 base; bases with no gene match: 3. From germline, CDR1 is MNHEY and CDR2 SMNVEV (reference sequence). The CDR3 nucleotides read TGTGCCAGCAGTTTATACGGGACAGGGGGCAATGGCTACACCTTC. Translated: CASSLYGTGGNGYTF.

This rearrangement joins TRBV5-4 to TRBJ1-1; D is perhaps TRBD1 (5 bases). The CDR3 consists of 14 residues. V was pared by 2 bases and J by 1 base, with 9 bases between. Germline V lookup: CDR1 SGHNT, CDR2 YYREEE (reference sequence). CDR3 DNA: TGTGCCAGCAGCTTCAGGGCAGGGAACACTGAAGCTTTCTTT. It translates to CASSFRAGNTEAFF.

CDR3 nucleotide sequence: TGTGCCAGCAGCTTCGGACAGGGCTACACTGAAGCTTTCTTT. It codes for CASSFGQGYTEAFF. The V call is TRBV7-2, the J call TRBJ1-1; 8 bases align to TRBD1. Germline loops: CDR1 SGHTA, CDR2 FQGNSA. After removal of 3 bases from V and 3 bases from J, the junction contained 3 bases not matched to a gene. This CDR3 region has 14 residues.

The CDR3 loop is CASSPSSPYNEQFF. For the CDR3, the DNA is TGTGCCAGCAGTCCCTCGAGCCCCTACAATGAGCAGTTCTTC. The rearrangement joins TRBV27 to TRBJ2-1; D is unresolved. V shed 5 bases and J shed 2 bases, with 10 bases lying between them. The length of the CDR3 is 14 residues. Germline V CDR1 and CDR2: MNHEY, SMNVEV (reference sequence).

V and J are TRBV9 and TRBJ2-1; the match to TRBD2 covers 11 bases. The CDR3 totals 19 residues. Germline values: CDR1 SGDLS, CDR2 YYNGEE. J was trimmed by 0 bases and V by 1 base; bases with no gene match: 9. The CDR3 DNA reads TGTGCCAGCAGCGTAAGGCTAGCGGGGGGTCCGGCCTCCTACAATGAGCAGTTCTTC. This sequence encodes CASSVRLAGGPASYNEQFF.

V and J are TRBV16 and TRBJ1-2, with a weak D call TRBD1 (6 bases). The CDR3 has 15 amino acids. V lost 6 bases and J lost 2, with 16 bases in between. The germline V gene has CDR1 KGHSY and CDR2 FQNENV. The DNA for the CDR3 is TGTGCCAGCAGTCAAGACCGGGACACCAACTATGGCTACACCTTC. It translates to CASSQDRDTNYGYTF.

V is TRBV2 and J is TRBJ1-4, with unresolved D. V was trimmed by 3 bases and J by 5 bases, leaving 16 bases between them. This CDR3 contains 16 residues. Germline CDR1 SNHLY, CDR2 FYNNEI. The CDR3 bases are TGTGCCAGCAGTGATGATTACCTGGGAGAAAATGAAAAACTGTTTTTT. This translates into CASSDDYLGENEKLFF. Drawing the rest from reference TRBV2 and TRBJ1-4, the complete variable domain is EPEVTQTPSHQVTQMGQEVILRCVPISNHLYFYWYRQILGQKVEFLVSFYNNEISEKSEIFDDQFSVERPDGSNFTLKIRSTKLEDSAMYFCASSDDYLGENEKLFFGSGTQLSVL.

The chain is built from TRBV2 and TRBJ2-2; TRBD1 aligns across 9 bases. The CDR3 is 13 residues long. Germline V gene lookup returns CDR1 SNHLY and CDR2 FYNNEI. The V and J ends lost 6 bases and 7 bases, in that order; junction bases with no gene match: 3. CDR3 sequence (DNA): TGTGCCAGCAGGGGACAGGGCGACGGGGAGCTGTTTTTT. This gives the protein CASRGQGDGELFF.

V and J are TRBV7-2 and TRBJ1-5; D is unclear. V lost 3 bases and J 1 base, leaving 4 bases between the germline ends. Germline V lookup: CDR1 SGHTA, CDR2 FQGNSA. The CDR3 runs to 13 residues. This CDR3 reads CASSFESNQPQHF. The DNA of the CDR3 is TGTGCCAGCAGCTTCGAGAGCAATCAGCCCCAGCATTTT.

V and J are TRBV6-5 and TRBJ2-2; no firm D call. V was trimmed by 2 bases and J by 5 bases, leaving 3 bases between them. The CDR3 runs 12 residues. From germline, CDR1 is MNHEY and CDR2 SVGAGI. The CDR3, as DNA: TGTGCCAGCAGTTACCCTACCGGGGAGCTGTTTTTT. As protein: CASSYPTGELFF.

The rearrangement joins TRBV5-1 to TRBJ2-7; 8 bases line up with TRBD2. Germline loops: CDR1 SGHRS, CDR2 YFSETQ. CDR3 length: 14 residues. Trimming took 2 bases from V and 1 from J; bases not matched to a gene: 2. The DNA for the CDR3 is TGCGCCAGCAGCTTCCGCGGGGGGTCCTACGAGCAGTACTTC. It codes for CASSFRGGSYEQYF.

The chain recombines TRBV29-1 with TRBJ1-4; 10 nucleotides match TRBD1. The CDR3 has 13 amino acids. V lost 4 bases and J lost 8; bases outside the gene matches: 4. The germline gives CDR1 SQVTM, CDR2 ANQGSEA. The CDR3 DNA follows: TGCAGCGTTGGAGGGACAGGGGTGGAAAAACTGTTTTTT. It yields the protein CSVGGTGVEKLFF.

This chain links TRBV28 with TRBJ1-1; no clear D gene. The CDR3 length is 14 residues. Germline lookup yields CDR1 MDHEN and CDR2 SYDVKM. V lost 5 bases and J 0 bases, leaving 10 bases between the germline ends. This CDR3 reads CASSPRKMNTEAFF. In DNA, the CDR3 is TGTGCCAGCAGTCCTAGAAAGATGAACACTGAAGCTTTCTTT.

The J gene is TRBJ2-6, the V gene TRBV2, with 9 bases lining up with TRBD1. The junction had 6 bases not matched to a gene; V was cut back by 9 bases and J by 0 bases. In germline, CDR1 is SNHLY, CDR2 FYNNEI. The CDR3 is 16 amino acids. CDR3 sequence: CARQTGGNSGANVLTF. CDR3 nucleotide sequence: TGTGCCAGGCAGACAGGGGGGAACTCTGGGGCCAACGTCCTGACTTTC.

V gene TRBV29-1 combines with J gene TRBJ2-2; 11 positions match TRBD2. Germline loops: CDR1 SQVTM, CDR2 ANQGSEA. This CDR3 has 14 amino acids. V lost 6 bases and J lost 1; bases outside the gene matches: 1. DNA of the CDR3: TGCAGCGTAGGGACTAGCGGGAACACCGGGGAGCTGTTTTTT. Protein: CSVGTSGNTGELFF.